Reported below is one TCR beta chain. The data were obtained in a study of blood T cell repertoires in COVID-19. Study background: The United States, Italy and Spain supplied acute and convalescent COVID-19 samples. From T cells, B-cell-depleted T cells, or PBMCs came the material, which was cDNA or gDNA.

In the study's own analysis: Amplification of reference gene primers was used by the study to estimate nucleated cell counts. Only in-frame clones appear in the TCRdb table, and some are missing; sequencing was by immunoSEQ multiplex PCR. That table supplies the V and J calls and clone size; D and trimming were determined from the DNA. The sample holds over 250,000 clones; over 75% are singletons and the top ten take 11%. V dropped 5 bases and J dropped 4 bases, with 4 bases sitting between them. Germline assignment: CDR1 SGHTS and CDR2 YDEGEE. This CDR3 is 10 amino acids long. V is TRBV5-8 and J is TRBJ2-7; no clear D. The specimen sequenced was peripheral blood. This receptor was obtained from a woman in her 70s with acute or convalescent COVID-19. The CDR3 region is CASRRYEQYF. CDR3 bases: TGTGCCAGCAGGAGGTACGAGCAGTACTTC.